The present T cell receptor (beta chain) was sequenced within a study of CD8+CD57+ T cells in acquired aplastic anemia. This clonotype was detected many times. Its antigen remains unknown. Genomic DNA constituted the template upon which TCR beta VDJ and CDR3 profiling was performed. TCRdb re-called the reads with MiXCR, one entry per CDR3 protein. The data hold some 220,000 distinct CDR3 sequences, with 34% observed a single time. Trimming took 0 bases from V and 2 from J, leaving 11 bases between them. CDR1 and CDR2 (germline): SGDLS, YYNGEE. This CDR3 is 15 amino acids long. Findings and limits, study-wide: Around 30 sequences, all CD8+ CDR3, were shared between patients and controls.

Sequenced input: sorted CD4+, CD8+, or CD8+CD57+ T cells (not recorded which) from PBMCs. This TCR was sampled from a human donor in good health, serving as a control. V usage is TRBV9 and J usage is TRBJ1-2, with D unclear. This CDR3 reads CASSVEGRGNYGYTF. The CDR3 coding sequence is TGTGCCAGCAGCGTAGAGGGAAGAGGGAACTATGGCTACACCTTC.